Detailed here is one T cell receptor (beta chain). Its specificity is unknown. This entry is derived from a study of radiotherapy plus CTLA-4 blockade in lung cancer. In the study overall: Objective responses were recorded in about 17% of patients, with disease control recorded in 25% to 35%.

V dropped 0 bases and J dropped 4; count of bases not matched to a gene: 4. The length of the CDR3 is 15 residues. The germline V gene has CDR1 SGDLS and CDR2 YYNGEE. Profiling relied on immunoSEQ multiplex PCR, and the TCRdb table lists in-frame clones only, not all of them. Among 40,000 to 50,000 clones listed, about 81% were seen once. With ipilimumab providing CTLA-4 blockade, focal radiation was administered to patients who had chemo-refractory metastatic non-small-cell lung cancer. Study results and limitations: TCR clones of tumor origin grew in blood after radiotherapy plus ipilimumab.

The TCR was taken from a human donor with non-small cell lung cancer who had stable disease on radiotherapy plus ipilimumab. Specimen: peripheral blood, collected from a patient treated with radiotherapy plus ipilimumab. V and J are TRBV9 and TRBJ2-5; TRBD2 agrees at 9 bases. The CDR3 spells CASSVGPREGETQYF. In DNA form, the CDR3 reads TGTGCCAGCAGCGTAGGTCCGCGGGAGGGAGAGACCCAGTACTTC.